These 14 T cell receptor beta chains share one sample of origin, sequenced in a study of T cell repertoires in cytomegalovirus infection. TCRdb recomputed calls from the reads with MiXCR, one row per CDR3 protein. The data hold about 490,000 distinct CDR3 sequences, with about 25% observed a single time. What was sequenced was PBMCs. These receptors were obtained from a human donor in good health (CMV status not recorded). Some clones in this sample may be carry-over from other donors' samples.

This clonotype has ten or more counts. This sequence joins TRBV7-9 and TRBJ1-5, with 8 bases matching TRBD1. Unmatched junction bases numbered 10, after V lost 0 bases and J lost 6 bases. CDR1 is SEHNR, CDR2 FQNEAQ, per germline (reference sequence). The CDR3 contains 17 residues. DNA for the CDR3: TGTGCCAGCAGCTTAGCGGAGCCGGGACAGGCTAGTCAGCCCCAGCATTTT. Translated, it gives CASSLAEPGQASQPQHF.

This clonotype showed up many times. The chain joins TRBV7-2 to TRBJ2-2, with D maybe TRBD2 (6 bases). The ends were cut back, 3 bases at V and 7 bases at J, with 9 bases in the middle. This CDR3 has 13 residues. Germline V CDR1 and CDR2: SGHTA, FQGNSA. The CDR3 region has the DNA TGTGCCAGCAGCTTCGCGGGGCGCGGGGAGCTGTTTTTT. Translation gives CASSFAGRGELFF.

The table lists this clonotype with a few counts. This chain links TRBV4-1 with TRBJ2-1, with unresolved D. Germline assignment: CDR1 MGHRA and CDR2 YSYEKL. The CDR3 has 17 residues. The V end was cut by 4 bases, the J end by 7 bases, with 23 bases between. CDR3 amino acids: CASSPRLIEAGRNEQFF. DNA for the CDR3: TGCGCCAGCAGCCCAAGATTAATAGAGGCAGGAAGGAATGAGCAGTTCTTC.

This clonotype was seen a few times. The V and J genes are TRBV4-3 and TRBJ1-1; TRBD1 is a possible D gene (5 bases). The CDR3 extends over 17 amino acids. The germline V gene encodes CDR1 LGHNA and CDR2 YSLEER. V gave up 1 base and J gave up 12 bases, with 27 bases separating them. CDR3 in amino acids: CASSQGIGQGGAAISFF. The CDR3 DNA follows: TGCGCCAGCAGCCAAGGAATCGGCCAGGGAGGGGCCGCAATATCTTTCTTT.

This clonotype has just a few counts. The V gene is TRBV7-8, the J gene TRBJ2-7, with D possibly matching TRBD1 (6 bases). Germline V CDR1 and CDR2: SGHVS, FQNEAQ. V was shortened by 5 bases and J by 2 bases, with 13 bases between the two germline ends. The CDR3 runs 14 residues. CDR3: CASSPRTAPYEQYV. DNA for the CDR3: TGTGCCAGCAGCCCCCGGACAGCTCCCTACGAGCAGTACGTC.

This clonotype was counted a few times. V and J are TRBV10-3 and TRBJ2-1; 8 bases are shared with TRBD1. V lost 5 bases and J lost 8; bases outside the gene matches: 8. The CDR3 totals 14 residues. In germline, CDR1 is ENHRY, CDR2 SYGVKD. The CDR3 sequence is CAISQGQGHDEQFF. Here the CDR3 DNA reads TGTGCCATCAGTCAAGGACAGGGTCATGATGAGCAGTTCTTC.

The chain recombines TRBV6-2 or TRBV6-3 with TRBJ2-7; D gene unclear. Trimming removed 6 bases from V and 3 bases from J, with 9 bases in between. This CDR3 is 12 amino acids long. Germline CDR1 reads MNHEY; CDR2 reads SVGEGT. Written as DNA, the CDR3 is TGTGCCAGCAGCGGAGACGTCTACGAGCAGTACGTC. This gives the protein CASSGDVYEQYV.

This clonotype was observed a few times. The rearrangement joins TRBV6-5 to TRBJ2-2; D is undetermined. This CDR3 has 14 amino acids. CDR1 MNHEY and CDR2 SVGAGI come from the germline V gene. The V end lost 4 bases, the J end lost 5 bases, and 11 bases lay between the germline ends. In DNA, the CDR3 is TGTGCCAGCAGTTTTCGCCGCCAGACCGGGGAGCTGTTTTTT. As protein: CASSFRRQTGELFF.

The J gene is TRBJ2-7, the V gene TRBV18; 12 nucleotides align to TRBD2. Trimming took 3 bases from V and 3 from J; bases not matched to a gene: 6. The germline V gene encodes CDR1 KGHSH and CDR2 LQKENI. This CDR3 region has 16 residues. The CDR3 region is CASSPATSGRVYEQYF. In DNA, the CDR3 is TGTGCCAGCTCACCGGCGACTAGCGGGAGAGTCTACGAGCAGTACTTC.

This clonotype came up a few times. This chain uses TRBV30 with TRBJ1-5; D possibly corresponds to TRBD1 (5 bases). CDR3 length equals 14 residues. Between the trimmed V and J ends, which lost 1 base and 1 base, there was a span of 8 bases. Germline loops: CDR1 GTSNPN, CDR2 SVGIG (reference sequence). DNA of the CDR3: TGTGCCTGGAGTGCGGGGGGGAGCAATCAGCCCCAGCATTTT. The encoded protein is CAWSAGGSNQPQHF.

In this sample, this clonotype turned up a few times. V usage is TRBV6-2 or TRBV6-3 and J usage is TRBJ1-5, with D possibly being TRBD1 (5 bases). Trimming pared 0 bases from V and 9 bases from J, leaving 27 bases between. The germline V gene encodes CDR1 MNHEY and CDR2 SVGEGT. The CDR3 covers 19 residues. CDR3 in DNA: TGTGCCAGCAGTTACTCGGTCGGGGCCATAACAAGCCTTACACGGCCCCAGCATTTT. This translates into CASSYSVGAITSLTRPQHF.

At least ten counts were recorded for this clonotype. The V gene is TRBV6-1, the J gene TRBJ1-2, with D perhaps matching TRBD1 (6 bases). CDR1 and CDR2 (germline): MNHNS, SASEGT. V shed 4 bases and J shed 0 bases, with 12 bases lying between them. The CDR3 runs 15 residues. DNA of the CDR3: TGTGCCAGCAGTGTCCTCGGACAGACTAACTATGGCTACACCTTC. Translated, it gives CASSVLGQTNYGYTF.

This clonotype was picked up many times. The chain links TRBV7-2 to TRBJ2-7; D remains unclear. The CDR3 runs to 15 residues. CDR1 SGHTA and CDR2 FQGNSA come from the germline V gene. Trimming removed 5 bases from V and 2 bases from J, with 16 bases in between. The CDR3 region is CASSPVSLNTYEQYF. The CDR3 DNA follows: TGTGCCAGCAGCCCTGTCAGTCTCAACACCTACGAGCAGTACTTC.

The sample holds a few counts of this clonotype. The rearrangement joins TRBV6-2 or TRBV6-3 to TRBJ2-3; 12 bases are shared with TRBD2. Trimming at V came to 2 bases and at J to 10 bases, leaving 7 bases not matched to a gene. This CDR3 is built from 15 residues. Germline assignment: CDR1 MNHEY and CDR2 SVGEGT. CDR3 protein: CASSYPTTSGRPQYF. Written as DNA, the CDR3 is TGTGCCAGCAGTTACCCGACGACTAGCGGGAGACCGCAGTATTTT.